These 27 T cell receptor beta chains share one sample of origin, sequenced in a study of shared clonotypes between healthy human individuals. Measured with immunoSEQ multiplex PCR; TCRdb has only the in-frame clones, and not every one. Here the sample spans 2.3 million or so clones, 80% to 95% being singletons. Material for sequencing was naive CD4+ T cells from PBMCs. As for subset: CD45RA+ positively selected. The receptor set was obtained from a man aged 18-30 years in good health. Some clones in this sample may be carry-over from other donors' samples.

The chain employs TRBV27 and TRBJ2-2, with a tentative D call TRBD1 (5 bases). The CDR3 consists of 16 residues. Deletions cut 2 bases from V and 3 bases from J, with 13 bases between. Germline V gene data show CDR1 as MNHEY and CDR2 as SMNVEV (reference sequence). The CDR3 region has the DNA TGTGCCAGCAGTTTAAAGGGCAGGGCCTACACCGGGGAGCTGTTTTTT. Protein: CASSLKGRAYTGELFF.

The chain employs TRBV7-9 and TRBJ1-5; D is uncertain. The CDR3 is made up of 13 amino acids. The V gene lost 5 bases and the J gene lost 9 bases, with 14 bases spanning the gap. Germline values: CDR1 SEHNR, CDR2 FQNEAQ (reference sequence). CDR3 region: CASSADVPGPQHF. The CDR3 nucleotides read TGTGCCAGCAGCGCCGACGTTCCGGGGCCCCAGCATTTT.

The chain has TRBV5-6 and TRBJ2-6, with unresolved D. Trimming took off 4 bases at V and 1 base at J, with 6 bases between the two ends. The CDR3 loop spans 14 amino acids. Germline V CDR1 and CDR2: SGHDT, YYEEEE. The CDR3 nucleotides are TGTGCCAGCAGCCAAATATCTGGGGCCAACGTCCTGACTTTC. Translating gives CASSQISGANVLTF.

The V call is TRBV6-1, the J call TRBJ2-7; 9 nucleotides line up with TRBD1. V lost 3 bases, J lost 5 bases, and 5 bases stayed unmatched. This CDR3 has 14 amino acids. Germline CDR1 and CDR2: MNHNS and SASEGT. CDR3 loop: CASSDSGTGNEQYF. As DNA, the CDR3 is TGTGCCAGCAGTGATTCCGGGACAGGGAACGAGCAGTACTTC.

The rearrangement joins TRBV6-6 to TRBJ2-7; 12 nucleotides line up with TRBD2. J gave up 12 bases and V 4 bases, and 4 bases lay outside the gene matches. CDR1 is MNHNY and CDR2 is SVGAGI in the germline V gene (reference sequence). This CDR3 is built from 12 residues. DNA for the CDR3: TGTGCCAGCAGTTCTGGGACTAGCGGGCCGTACTTC. Residues: CASSSGTSGPYF.

The rearrangement joins TRBV25-1 to TRBJ1-2; D unresolved. Trimming cost V 4 bases and J 1 base, with 10 bases left between them. CDR3 length: 14 amino acids. CDR1 is MGHDK, CDR2 SYGVNS, per germline. The CDR3 is CASSGRRGNYGYTF. For the CDR3, the DNA is TGTGCCAGCAGTGGACGGAGAGGTAACTATGGCTACACCTTC.

This chain joins TRBV30 and TRBJ2-1; possible D gene TRBD2, 6 bases. Germline CDR1 reads GTSNPN; CDR2 reads SVGIG (reference sequence). The CDR3 contains 13 residues. V was clipped by 3 bases and J by 5 bases, with 11 bases between them. CDR3 sequence (DNA): TGTGCCTGGAGCGAAGGGACTCACAATGAGCAGTTCTTC. It translates to CAWSEGTHNEQFF.

The chain is built from TRBV30 and TRBJ1-5; TRBD1 matches at 8 bases. The V and J ends lost 0 bases and 7 bases, in that order; junction bases with no gene match: 5. The CDR3 is 14 residues long. Germline CDR1 reads GTSNPN; CDR2 reads SVGIG (reference sequence). CDR3 in amino acids: CAWSVGQGTQPQHF. In nucleotides, the CDR3 is TGTGCCTGGAGTGTCGGACAGGGAACGCAGCCCCAGCATTTT.

A note on this clone: Other DNA sequences in the sample encode the same CDR3. V usage is TRBV6-6 and J usage is TRBJ1-1; maybe TRBD1 (5 bases). The germline V and J ends were trimmed by 0 bases and 5 bases, with 7 bases remaining between them. The CDR3 loop spans 13 amino acids. Germline V gene lookup returns CDR1 MNHNY and CDR2 SVGAGI (reference sequence). This CDR3 is CASSYSRGTEAFF. The CDR3 DNA follows: TGTGCCAGCAGTTACTCAAGGGGAACTGAAGCTTTCTTT.

The chain recombines TRBV5-1 with TRBJ2-3; TRBD2 matches 8 bases. The CDR3 runs to 16 residues. Germline-derived CDR1 and CDR2 are SGHRS and YFSETQ. J was trimmed by 5 bases and V by 4 bases; bases with no gene match: 12. The CDR3 sequence: CASSVGLARVKDTQYF. In nucleotides, the CDR3 is TGCGCCAGCAGCGTTGGACTAGCCCGAGTAAAAGATACGCAGTATTTT.

The chain recombines TRBV19 with TRBJ1-2, with 7 bases matching TRBD1. The CDR3 runs to 16 residues. Germline V lookup: CDR1 LNHDA, CDR2 SQIVND (reference sequence). J lost 1 base, V lost 5 bases, and 10 bases had no gene match. CDR3 DNA: TGTGCCAGTAGTTCGGAACGGGACAGAGTTAACTATGGCTACACCTTC. It codes for CASSSERDRVNYGYTF.

The gene calls are TRBV2 and TRBJ2-3, with a weak D call TRBD1 (6 bases). V was pared by 6 bases and J by 4 bases, with 14 bases between. The germline V gene encodes CDR1 SNHLY and CDR2 FYNNEI. The CDR3 sequence is 14 residues long. The CDR3 coding sequence is TGTGCCAGCAGCCGACAGGTGGCGGCAGATACGCAGTATTTT. It translates to CASSRQVAADTQYF.

The chain joins TRBV27 to TRBJ2-7; tentative D call: TRBD1 (6 bases). This CDR3 is built from 12 residues. Germline V gene sequence: CDR1 MNHEY, CDR2 SMNVEV (reference sequence). Trimming left V 11 bases short and J 0 bases short, with 11 bases between. CDR3 region: CAGHRDSYEQYF. As DNA, the CDR3 is TGTGCCGGACACAGGGACTCCTACGAGCAGTACTTC.

The rearrangement joins TRBV2 to TRBJ1-1; D gene uncertain. Germline CDR1 is SNHLY and CDR2 is FYNNEI. Trimming cost V 5 bases and J 1 base, with 11 bases left between them. There are 14 residues in the CDR3. Here the CDR3 reads CASSNPTPNTEAFF. DNA of the CDR3: TGTGCCAGCAGTAATCCCACCCCGAACACTGAAGCTTTCTTT.

On this clone itself: The sample has other DNA sequences that encode this CDR3 too. The chain employs TRBV5-1 and TRBJ2-3; 7 bases match TRBD2. This CDR3 has 15 residues. The germline V gene encodes CDR1 SGHRS and CDR2 YFSETQ. V dropped 3 bases and J dropped 0; count of bases not matched to a gene: 4. The chain's CDR3 is CASSSLAGSTDTQYF. The CDR3 DNA reads as TGCGCCAGCAGCTCCTTAGCGGGCAGCACAGATACGCAGTATTTT.

The chain uses TRBV9 and TRBJ2-5; no definite D call. The germline CDR1 and CDR2 sequences are SGDLS and YYNGEE. CDR3 length equals 15 residues. V dropped 0 bases and J dropped 1 base, with 10 bases sitting between them. The DNA for the CDR3 is TGTGCCAGCAGCGTAGGGCCAGGATTCCAAGAGACCCAGTACTTC. Its translation is CASSVGPGFQETQYF.

This clone was counted once. The chain has TRBV27 and TRBJ2-7; D call uncertain. This CDR3 comprises 16 residues. V lost 5 bases and J 0 bases, leaving 17 bases between the germline ends. In germline, CDR1 is MNHEY, CDR2 SMNVEV (reference sequence). CDR3 in DNA: TGTGCCAGCAGTGCGTTTAGTCCCATTAGCTCCTACGAGCAGTACTTC. Encoded protein: CASSAFSPISSYEQYF.

This clone was counted only a few times. V and J are TRBV29-1 and TRBJ1-1, with TRBD1 matching over 7 bases. Germline values: CDR1 SQVTM, CDR2 ANQGSEA. The CDR3 consists of 14 residues. V dropped 2 bases and J dropped 3; count of bases not matched to a gene: 6. CDR3 sequence: CSVELRQGDTEAFF. In nucleotides, the CDR3 is TGCAGCGTTGAATTGAGGCAGGGGGACACTGAAGCTTTCTTT.

The J gene is TRBJ1-6, the V gene TRBV9, with D perhaps TRBD1 (5 bases). This CDR3 comprises 13 residues. V lost 4 bases to trimming and J lost 7 bases, with 9 bases between them. Germline lookup yields CDR1 SGDLS and CDR2 YYNGEE. The chain's CDR3 is CASSREGNSPLHF. The CDR3 bases are TGTGCCAGCAGCCGTGAGGGGAATTCACCCCTCCACTTT.

The rearrangement uses TRBV9 and TRBJ2-5, with D perhaps TRBD2 (5 bases). Germline-derived CDR1 and CDR2 are SGDLS and YYNGEE. Deletions cut 3 bases from V and 3 bases from J, with 15 bases between. The CDR3 length is 15 residues. For the CDR3, the DNA is TGTGCCAGCAGCGCTTCAGTAACGGGGAAAGAGACCCAGTACTTC. It is translated as CASSASVTGKETQYF.

This chain connects TRBV6-1 to TRBJ1-2; the match to TRBD1 covers 8 bases. The CDR3 is made up of 14 amino acids. CDR1 is MNHNS and CDR2 is SASEGT in the germline V gene. V dropped 6 bases and J dropped 5; count of bases not matched to a gene: 8. In nucleotides, the CDR3 is TGTGCCAGCAGCTCGGGACAGGCCCTTTATGGCTACACCTTC. Translating it yields CASSSGQALYGYTF.

The chain joins TRBV6-4 to TRBJ2-1; 12 bases line up with TRBD2. Germline CDR1 reads MRHNA; CDR2 reads SNTAGT. The CDR3 runs 15 residues. V was pared by 5 bases and J by 8 bases, with 7 bases of the junction left unmatched. CDR3 region: CASSPTSGSYDEQFF. The CDR3 DNA reads TGTGCCAGCAGTCCGACTAGCGGGAGTTATGATGAGCAGTTCTTC.

The chain employs TRBV4-3 and TRBJ2-7, with a possible D match to TRBD1 (6 bases). The CDR3 totals 14 residues. Germline CDR1 reads LGHNA; CDR2 reads YSLEER. Deletions cut 2 bases from V and 11 bases from J, with 19 bases between. CDR3: CASSQFAGATREYF. The CDR3 DNA reads as TGCGCCAGCAGCCAATTCGCAGGGGCAACCCGAGAGTACTTC.

The V gene is TRBV10-3, the J gene TRBJ1-1; a weak D match, TRBD1 (5 bases). Trimming removed 3 bases from V and 5 bases from J, with 19 bases in between. The CDR3 contains 16 residues. CDR1 is ENHRY and CDR2 is SYGVKD in the germline V gene. CDR3 in DNA: TGTGCCATCAGTGAATACGCGACAGACCCGGGGACTGAAGCTTTCTTT. Residues: CAISEYATDPGTEAFF.

This chain connects TRBV19 to TRBJ2-2; 7 bases are a match to TRBD1. CDR3 length equals 15 residues. Germline trimming cut 6 bases from V and 5 bases from J; bases unmatched to any gene: 9. The germline gives CDR1 LNHDA, CDR2 SQIVND (reference sequence). The CDR3: CASSPGTAQTGELFF. In DNA form, the CDR3 reads TGTGCCAGTAGCCCCGGGACAGCCCAAACCGGGGAGCTGTTTTTT.

In the case of this clone: Other DNA variants within this sample encode the same CDR3. V and J are TRBV7-2 and TRBJ2-1, with a weak D call TRBD2 (6 bases). This CDR3 has 13 residues. Germline V gives CDR1 SGHTA, CDR2 FQGNSA. Trimming cost V 5 bases and J 6 bases, with 11 bases left between them. Written as DNA, the CDR3 is TGTGCCAGCAGCCAGGGACTGCTCAATGAGCAGTTCTTC. This sequence encodes CASSQGLLNEQFF.

This chain links TRBV6-1 with TRBJ1-5; 9 bases agree with TRBD1. Germline V CDR1 and CDR2: MNHNS, SASEGT. The CDR3 has 13 residues. The ends lost 3 bases at V and 9 bases at J; junction bases unmatched: 3. The CDR3 region has the DNA TGTGCCAGCAGTGACCCGGGACAGGGGCCCCAGCATTTT. It specifies CASSDPGQGPQHF.